This T cell receptor beta chain was profiled in a study of blood T cell repertoires in COVID-19. In the study overall: Researchers got acute and convalescent COVID-19 samples from the United States, Italy and Spain. The analysed material was cDNA or gDNA that came from T cells, B-cell-depleted T cells, or PBMCs.

Original handling: Reference gene primers were amplified, and this amplification served to estimate nucleated cell counts. The assay was immunoSEQ multiplex PCR, and TCRdb's table has in-frame clones only and misses some. V and J calls and clone size are given by that table; D and trimming were obtained from the DNA. Of 45,000 to 60,000 clones listed, about 86% were seen once; the top ten hold about an eighth. This sequence originates from a man between 65 and 85 years old with active COVID-19. Sequencing was carried out using peripheral blood.

CDR3 sequence reads: CASSRTGDPANYGYTF. The CDR3 DNA reads as TGTGCCAGCAGCCGGACAGGGGACCCAGCTAACTATGGCTACACCTTC. The chain joins TRBV7-2 to TRBJ1-2; TRBD1 matches 9 bases. The CDR3 has 16 residues. Germline-derived CDR1 and CDR2 are SGHTA and FQGNSA. V dropped 5 bases and J dropped 0; count of bases not matched to a gene: 7.